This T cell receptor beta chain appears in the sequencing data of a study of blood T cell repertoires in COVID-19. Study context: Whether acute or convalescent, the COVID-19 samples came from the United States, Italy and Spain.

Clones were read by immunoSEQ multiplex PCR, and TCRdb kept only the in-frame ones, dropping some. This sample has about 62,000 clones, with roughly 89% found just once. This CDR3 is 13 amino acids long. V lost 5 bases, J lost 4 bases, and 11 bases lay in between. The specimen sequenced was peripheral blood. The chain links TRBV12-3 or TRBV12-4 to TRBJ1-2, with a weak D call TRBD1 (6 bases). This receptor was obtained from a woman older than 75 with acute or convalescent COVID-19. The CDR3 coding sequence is TGTGCCAGCAGTCGGGACACGGGCTATGGCTACACCTTC. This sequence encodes CASSRDTGYGYTF.